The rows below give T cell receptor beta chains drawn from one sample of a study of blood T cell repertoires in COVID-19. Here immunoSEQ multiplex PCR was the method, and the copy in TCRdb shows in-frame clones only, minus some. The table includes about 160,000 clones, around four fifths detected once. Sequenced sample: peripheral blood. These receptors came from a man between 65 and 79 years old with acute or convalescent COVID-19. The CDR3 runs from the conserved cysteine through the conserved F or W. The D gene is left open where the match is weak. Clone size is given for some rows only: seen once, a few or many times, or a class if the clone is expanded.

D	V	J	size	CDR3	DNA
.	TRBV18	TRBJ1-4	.	CASSPPGRANEKLFF	TGTGCCAGCTCACCTCCCGGCAGGGCTAATGAAAAACTGTTTTTT
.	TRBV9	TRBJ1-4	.	CASSVDVKRDEKLFF	TGTGCCAGCAGCGTAGATGTGAAGAGGGATGAAAAACTGTTTTTT
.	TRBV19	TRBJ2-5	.	CASSIIVQETQYF	TGTGCCAGTAGTATAATAGTTCAAGAGACCCAGTACTTC
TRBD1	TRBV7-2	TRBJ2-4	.	CASSLASRGQGSNIQYF	TGTGCCAGCAGCTTAGCGTCTAGGGGACAGGGAAGTAACATTCAGTACTTC
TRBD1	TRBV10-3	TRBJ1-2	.	CAISGQGVYYGYTF	TGTGCCATCAGTGGACAGGGGGTATATTATGGCTACACCTTC
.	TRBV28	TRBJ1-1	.	CASSLSGSNTEAFF	TGTGCCAGCAGTTTGTCGGGGTCGAACACTGAAGCTTTCTTT
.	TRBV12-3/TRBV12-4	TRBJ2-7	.	CASNRDNLGEQYF	TGTGCCAGCAATAGGGACAACCTAGGCGAGCAGTACTTC
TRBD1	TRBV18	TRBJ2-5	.	CASSPPGQAQETQYF	TGTGCCAGCTCACCCCCGGGACAGGCGCAAGAGACCCAGTACTTC
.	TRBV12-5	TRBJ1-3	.	CASAGGAGRNTIYF	TGTGCTAGTGCCGGGGGGGCGGGTCGAAACACCATATATTTT
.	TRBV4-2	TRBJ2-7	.	CASSQDLVVPYYEQYF	TGTGCCAGCAGCCAAGATCTAGTTGTCCCCTACTACGAGCAGTACTTC
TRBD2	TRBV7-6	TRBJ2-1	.	CASSVTSGLYNEQFF	TGTGCCAGCAGCGTAACTAGCGGATTATACAATGAGCAGTTCTTC
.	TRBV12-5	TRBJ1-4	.	CASGPSVTPEKLFF	TGTGCTAGTGGCCCCTCGGTAACCCCTGAAAAACTGTTTTTT
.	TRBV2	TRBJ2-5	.	CASRVTSAGAQYF	TGTGCCAGCCGAGTTACATCGGCAGGGGCCCAGTACTTC
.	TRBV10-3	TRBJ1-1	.	CAIATANSPEAFF	TGTGCCATCGCGACAGCGAACTCCCCTGAAGCTTTCTTT
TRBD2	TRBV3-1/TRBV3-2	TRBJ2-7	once	CASSQDTGRGREQYF	TGTGCCAGCAGCCAAGATACCGGGAGGGGCCGCGAGCAGTACTTC
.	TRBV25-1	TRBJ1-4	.	CASSPGLPTNEKLFF	TGTGCCAGCAGCCCAGGCCTGCCAACTAATGAAAAACTGTTTTTT
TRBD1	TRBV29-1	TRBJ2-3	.	CSVHWGQGTDTQYF	TGCAGCGTTCACTGGGGACAGGGAACAGATACGCAGTATTTT
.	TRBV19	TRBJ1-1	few	CASIDLNTEAFF	TGTGCCAGTATAGATTTGAACACTGAAGCTTTCTTT
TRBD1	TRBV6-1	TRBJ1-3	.	CASSERTGRGNTIYF	TGTGCCAGCAGTGAAAGGACAGGGCGAGGAAACACCATATATTTT
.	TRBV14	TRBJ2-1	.	CASSPLQGNEQFF	TGTGCCAGCAGCCCCCTCCAGGGAAATGAGCAGTTCTTC
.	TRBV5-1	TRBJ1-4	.	CASRDSSGDDYLFF	TGCGCCAGCAGGGATTCGTCGGGGGATGATTATTTGTTTTTT
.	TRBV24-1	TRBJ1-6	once	CATNSGDYNSPLHF	TGTGCCACCAACTCGGGGGACTATAATTCACCCCTCCACTTT
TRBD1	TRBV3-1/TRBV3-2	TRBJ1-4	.	CASSRDRNNEKLFF	TGTGCCAGCAGCCGGGACAGGAATAATGAAAAACTGTTTTTT
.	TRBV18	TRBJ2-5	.	CASSLRGQETQYF	TGTGCCAGCTCACTTCGGGGCCAAGAGACCCAGTACTTC
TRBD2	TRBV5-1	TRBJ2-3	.	CASSLGFAGTSGADTQYF	TGCGCCAGCAGCTTGGGGTTCGCCGGGACTAGCGGGGCAGATACGCAGTATTTT
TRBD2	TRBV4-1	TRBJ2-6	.	CASSQDSGGSGANVLTF	TGCGCCAGCAGCCAAGACTCGGGGGGGTCTGGGGCCAACGTCCTGACTTTC
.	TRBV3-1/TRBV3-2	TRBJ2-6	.	CASSHQAPSGANVLTF	TGTGCCAGCAGCCATCAAGCCCCCTCTGGGGCCAACGTCCTGACTTTC